This T cell receptor beta chain is drawn from a study of blood T cell repertoires in COVID-19. Study information: Spain, Italy and the United States supplied samples that represented acute and convalescent COVID-19. PBMCs, B-cell-depleted T cells, or T cells were the source of the cDNA or gDNA that made up the material.

The CDR3 spans 14 residues. Trimming removed 2 bases from V and 0 bases from J, with 7 bases in between. Germline values: CDR1 SNHLY, CDR2 FYNNEI. How the authors handled the data: The authors estimated nucleated cell counts from reference gene primer amplification. This table comes from immunoSEQ multiplex PCR, and its TCRdb copy is limited to in-frame clones, with some not included. V and J calls and clone size come straight from that table; D and trimming were deduced from the DNA. The sample consists of around 100,000 clones, 80% to 90% of them appearing once. This TCR came from a human donor in a cohort sampled during active COVID-19. V and J are TRBV2 and TRBJ1-2; D unresolved. Sequencing was performed on peripheral blood. The CDR3: CASSEISSNYGYTF. In DNA form, the CDR3 reads TGTGCCAGCAGTGAAATCAGTTCTAACTATGGCTACACCTTC.